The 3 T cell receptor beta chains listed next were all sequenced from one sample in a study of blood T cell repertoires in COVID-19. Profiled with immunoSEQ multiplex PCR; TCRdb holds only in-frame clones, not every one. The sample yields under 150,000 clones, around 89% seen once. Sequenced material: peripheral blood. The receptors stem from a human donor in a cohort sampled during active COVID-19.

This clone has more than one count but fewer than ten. The CDR3 DNA is TGTGCCAGCAGCTTAGGCGGGGGCCGCTCACCCCTCCACTTT. This encodes CASSLGGGRSPLHF. The chain carries TRBV11-2 and TRBJ1-6, with a weak D call TRBD1 (6 bases). Trimming stripped 1 base from V and 10 bases from J, with 11 bases between. CDR1 is SGHAT and CDR2 is FQNNGV in the germline V gene. The CDR3 extends over 14 amino acids.

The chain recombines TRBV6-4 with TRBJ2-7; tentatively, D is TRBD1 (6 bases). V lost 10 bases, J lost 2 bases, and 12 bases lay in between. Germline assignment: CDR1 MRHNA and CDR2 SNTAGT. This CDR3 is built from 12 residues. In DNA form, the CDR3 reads TGTGCCAAGGGGGACGGCACCTACGAGCAGTACTTC. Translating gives CAKGDGTYEQYF.

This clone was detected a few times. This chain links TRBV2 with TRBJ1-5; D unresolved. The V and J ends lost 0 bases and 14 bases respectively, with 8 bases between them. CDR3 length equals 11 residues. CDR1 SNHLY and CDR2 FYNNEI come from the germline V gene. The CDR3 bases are TGTGCCAGCAGTGAAGCGGGGAGGGAGCATTTT. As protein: CASSEAGREHF.